This T cell receptor (beta chain) derives from a study of cytomegalovirus exposure and HLA in healthy donors (dated by TCRdb to about 2017). About the full investigation: An earlier analysis of approximately 640 of the donors reported approximately 270 Gb of sequence data and some 100 million unique TCR beta sequences from roughly 180 million T cells. Donor age, sex, ethnicity and CMV serostatus were compiled alongside the repertoire data. Every repertoire in the discovery cohort had been generated on one and the same sequencing platform. HLA typing included class I and class II loci at four-digit resolution. The later analysis used no new phenotypic data to find candidate immune exposures, relying instead on TCR beta sequences and their occurrence across donors. A later genetic analysis took genome-wide SNP genotypes for 398 of the 666 donors and used that subset as a discovery cohort. Because of strong linkage in the cohort, roughly 5 DR-DQ haplotypes were treated as single units for association and clustering. On average, 235,054 unique TCR beta nucleotide sequences were sequenced per donor among a few hundred genotyped donors of the cohort, with roughly 18% of those sequences being non-productive. Approximately 300 gigabases of sequencing data and approximately 92 million unique TCR sequences made up an early release that covered approximately 620 HLA-typed donors. The T cell repertoires of several hundred subjects were profiled by immunosequencing and related to cytomegalovirus serostatus. In addition to the first cohort of hundreds of subjects, a separate validation cohort of approximately 130 different subjects was used. The aim of the study was to test whether cataloging public T cell receptors could identify signatures of past pathogen exposure. A later analysis re-examined previously published TCR beta repertoires from about 670 donors and added high-resolution HLA genotyping to investigate patterns of TCR occurrence. The genetic ancestry cluster associated with self-reported Caucasian donors included 70% to 85% of the approximately 430 genotyped donors. In an earlier analysis of roughly 600 of the donors, high-throughput TCR beta sequencing was used to judge whether each TCR beta V gene segment behaved as functional or pseudogenic. The study combined high-throughput TCR immunosequencing, statistical association of individual TCRs with disease status, and machine learning to predict cytomegalovirus infection status. Typing coverage differed by locus: A, B, C, DRB1 and DQB1 were typed in roughly 620-640 donors, DQA1 in 522, DPA1 in approximately 600, and DPB1 in about 450. Results and caveats for the whole study, not just this receptor: Most TCR sequences were observed very rarely across donors, whereas some public TCRs were present in many individuals. Presence/absence analyses assumed roughly uniform sequencing depth across donors, an assumption that may not hold. HLA typing was unavailable for some donors at each locus, so association tests used only the typed subset. V-gene and J-gene trimming of TCR beta chains was associated with a missense DCLRE1C variant in a later genetic analysis, and the association was replicated in an independent cohort. The study gave a list of 150 to 200 TCR beta chains associated with cytomegalovirus. According to the authors, the approach could potentially be generalized to other disease states and immunological phenotypes. A further reported finding was that TCR beta sequences accurately predicted the HLA-A and HLA-B alleles for most subjects in the first cohort. Seventeen rarely observed V segments, including chromosome 9 orphons, were excluded from the earlier analysis of approximately 600 of the donors because counts were too low. In a later analysis, HLA-associated TCR beta chains were found to be more clonally expanded and to have lower generation probabilities than equally common non-associated chains. In a later analysis, the rate of TCR association differed among HLA loci, with DRB1 alleles having the most associated TCRs and HLA-C alleles having the fewest. Specific HLA alleles were associated with 15,000 to 20,000 TCR beta sequences at a false discovery rate of 0.05 in a later analysis. Linkage disequilibrium might explain the correlated functional status among segregating V segments, but an unknown experimental factor could not be excluded. This cohort had only TCR beta chains sequenced, and the lack of alpha or paired-chain data limited which features could be detected. According to a later genetic analysis, donors in an Asian-associated ancestry cluster had fewer N-insertions in productive TCRs than the roughly 660-donor mean. A few of the identified cytomegalovirus-associated TCR beta chains were confirmed in vitro to be specific for cytomegalovirus antigens. Some IMGT-functional V segments, including TRBV6-2 and TRBV6-3, could not be told apart with the 87-base-pair reads, so those segments were excluded. A cluster of highly shared sequence variants was judged likely to be a technical artifact of the sequencing pipeline. The only immune exposure information available for the cohort was CMV serostatus. A later analysis reported that several top co-occurrence clusters appeared linked to parvovirus B19, influenza, CMV and Epstein-Barr virus. In an earlier analysis of 500 to 650 of the donors, most TCR beta V segments appeared in productive rearrangements about 90% or about 30% of the time, broadly matching IMGT annotations. Strong co-occurrence of HLA alleles, especially DR and DQ, made assigning TCR associations to individual alleles difficult. A later analysis found that most CMV-associated TCR beta chains appeared HLA-restricted, with HLA associations seemingly driven largely by CMV exposure. The classifier was reported to diagnose cytomegalovirus status with high specificity and sensitivity in both the original cohort and the validation cohort.

The cohort consisted of more than 650 healthy bone marrow donors. Cohort members were all nominally healthy when sampled, although unrecorded immune exposures were likely present. The donor tested CMV seronegative, placing the donor among the 352 seronegative members of the cohort. Each donor provided a peripheral blood sample, and peripheral blood mononuclear cells were used for TCR beta sequencing. Genomic DNA extraction from the blood cell samples was performed with the Qiagen DNeasy Blood Extraction Kit. The library was produced with the immunoSEQ multiplex PCR assay. For the multiplex PCR, a mixture combining 60 forward primers for TCR Vbeta segments and 13 reverse primers for TCR Jbeta segments was used. Amplification of the CDR3 region of rearranged TCR beta genes was performed with a multiplex PCR assay on genomic DNA. The amplified TCR beta libraries were sequenced on the Illumina HiSeq System as 87-base-pair reads. Concerning the study's data processing: Across the 500 to 750 repertoires, a later analysis counted approximately 75 million unique TCR beta chains, 8.5 million to 12 million of which were shared by at least two donors. A nearest-neighbor algorithm error-corrected the raw reads and collapsed the reads into unique sequences, merging closely related sequences to remove PCR and sequencing errors. To assign V, D and J gene segments, CDR3 sequences were aligned to IMGT reference sequences. For a sequence to be retained, at least a six-nucleotide match to both a V gene segment and a J gene segment was required. A rearrangement counted as productive if the CDR3 had no stop codons and remained in frame with V and J, and every other rearrangement counted as non-productive. CDR3 was defined according to IMGT convention as the region running from the second conserved V-encoded cysteine to the conserved J-encoded phenylalanine. The earlier analysis of some 550 of the donors excluded any sequence lacking an unambiguous match to a single V gene segment. In an earlier analysis of 587 of the donors, V segments were called functional above 56.7% productive rearrangements and were called segregating when the between-donor standard deviation exceeded 5%. A statistical classification framework was developed to diagnose cytomegalovirus status using the catalog of TCR beta chain sequences. V and J gene assignment, in a later analysis, came from comparing TCR nucleotide sequences with IMGT/GENE-DB human TR gene sequences. A later analysis assigned CDR3 sequences and most-parsimonious VDJ recombination scenarios with the TCRdist pipeline. A later analysis defined each TCR beta chain by its CDR3 amino acid sequence plus V-gene family, and excluded reads lacking a unique V-gene family. In a later analysis, 450 to 600 highly shared, low-generation-probability nucleotide sequences were removed to address suspected cross-contamination and a sequencing artifact. In a later analysis, a clonal expansion index was calculated for each public chain from normalized within-repertoire ranks of inferred template counts. Generation probabilities in a later analysis came from a VDJ recombination model fitted to out-of-frame rearrangements, and those results were checked against IGoR. In a later analysis, TCR-TCR, TCR-HLA and TCR-CMV co-occurrence was scored with hypergeometric tests, and a repertoire-size bias correction was applied to TCR pairs. In a later analysis, false discovery rates were estimated by permuting HLA or CMV assignments 20 times. A later analysis grouped co-occurring TCRs with DBSCAN, adding TCRdist sequence similarity when clustering within HLA-allele-positive subsets. Repertoires with fewer than 30,000 or more than 120,000 public chains, plus five repertoires with anomalous nucleotide sharing, were excluded from co-occurrence clustering. In TCRdb, the immuneACCESS table is reduced to in-frame sequences with V and J assigned. These tables do not hold every clone; where another copy was compared, an unresolved V gene accounts for under half, and the others remain unexplained. The V and J calls and clone size were taken over from that table, and D and trimming were inferred from the DNA. The sample yields about 200,000 clones; around four fifths were counted once. In total, the top ten clones hold around 2.7% of the sample.

For this clone: The antigen this receptor binds is unknown. No base qualities exist here, and no much larger clone lies one base off it.

The CDR3 measures 16 amino acids from cysteine to phenylalanine. Of the read, only the CDR3 DNA is kept; its 48 bases are in frame from base 1. CDR1 and CDR2 are read off the germline V gene as SGHTA and FQGNSA. Trimming accounts for 4 bases at V and 5 bases at J, while the number of junction bases matched to no gene is 11. The sequence derives from a middle-aged woman in good health and CMV-seronegative. This chain is built from TRBV7-2 and TRBJ1-1, with TRBD1 matching 9 junction bases. The source material was PBMCs. The DNA sequence is TGTGCCAGCAGCTCATCGCCGGGACAGGGATTGACTGAAGCTTTCTTT. Translated, this is CASSSSPGQGLTEAFF.